The 10 T cell receptor beta chains given below trace back to one sample, sequenced in a study of CD8 T cells in ankylosing spondylitis. Findings and caveats of the study: Apparently characteristic of ankylosing spondylitis blood was a TCR beta motif (roughly eight highly homologous variants).

A single record per CDR3 protein comes from TCRdb applying MiXCR to the 5' RACE reads. The sample has 350,000 to 550,000 distinct CDR3 sequences; 25% to 30% are singletons. These TCRs are of unknown antigen specificity. Material for sequencing was blood, either unsorted or a sorted T cell fraction (not recorded which). All receptors derive from a male donor with ankylosing spondylitis.

This rearrangement joins TRBV29-1 to TRBJ1-1; tentative D call: TRBD1 (5 bases). Per germline, CDR1 SQVTM and CDR2 ANQGSEA. The CDR3 is made up of 13 amino acids. The ends were cut back, 0 bases at V and 10 bases at J, with 15 bases in the middle. CDR3 loop: CSVEDWGDGRAFF. Here the CDR3 DNA reads TGCAGCGTTGAAGATTGGGGGGACGGGCGAGCTTTCTTT.

This clonotype showed up just once. At one end the junction does not follow the germline gene, possibly because of a read error. The chain joins TRBV7-2 to TRBJ1-1; D is undetermined. Germline V gives CDR1 SGHTA, CDR2 FQGNSA. The CDR3 contains 12 residues. This CDR3 is CASSLVSGRATF. CDR3 coding DNA: TGTGCCAGCAGCTTAGTATCGGGTAGGGCTACATTT.

V and J are TRBV6-5 and TRBJ1-5; no clear D gene. V was trimmed by 2 bases and J by 0 bases, leaving 5 bases between them. CDR1 is MNHEY and CDR2 is SVGAGI in the germline V gene. This CDR3 spans 14 amino acids. The CDR3 coding sequence is TGTGCCAGCAGTTACGAGGTTAGCAATCAGCCCCAGCATTTT. Protein: CASSYEVSNQPQHF.

CDR3 DNA sequence: TGTGCCAGCAGCGGGGGACCGGGACAGGGAAATGAAAAACTGTTTTTT. It encodes CASSGGPGQGNEKLFF. The chain uses TRBV9 and TRBJ1-4; 9 positions agree with TRBD1. CDR3 length: 16 residues. CDR1 and CDR2 (germline): SGDLS, YYNGEE. The V gene end was trimmed by 3 bases and the J gene end by 5 bases; junction bases not matched to a gene: 8.

The rearrangement uses TRBV20-1 and TRBJ1-5; D not resolved. This CDR3 has 14 residues. The germline gives CDR1 DFQATT, CDR2 SNEGSKA (reference sequence). The ends were cut back, 1 base at V and 1 base at J, with 8 bases in the middle. CDR3 DNA: TGCAGTGCTAGAGTGATGGAGAGCAATCAGCCCCAGCATTTT. It codes for CSARVMESNQPQHF.

The V call is TRBV18, the J call TRBJ2-1; D uncertain. This CDR3 comprises 14 residues. V was trimmed by 1 base and J by 0 bases, leaving 4 bases between them. Per germline, CDR1 KGHSH and CDR2 LQKENI. The CDR3 coding sequence is TGTGCCAGCTCACCACTCGTCTCCTACAATGAGCAGTTCTTC. Translating it yields CASSPLVSYNEQFF.

The gene calls are TRBV20-1 and TRBJ2-2; tentative D call: TRBD2 (7 bases). V gave up 6 bases and J gave up 2 bases, with 16 bases separating them. The CDR3 is made up of 15 amino acids. The germline V gene encodes CDR1 DFQATT and CDR2 SNEGSKA (reference sequence). The CDR3 nucleotides read TGCAGTGCAGGAGCGGGACAAATTAACACCGGGGAGCTGTTTTTT. It encodes CSAGAGQINTGELFF.

V usage is TRBV29-1 and J usage is TRBJ1-1; 8 nucleotides agree with TRBD1. This CDR3 has 13 residues. Germline CDR1 is SQVTM and CDR2 is ANQGSEA. The CDR3 nucleotides read TGCAGTATTCGGACAGGGATGAACACTGAAGCTTTCTTT. Translation gives CSIRTGMNTEAFF.

This clonotype showed up just a few times. The chain recombines TRBV5-1 with TRBJ1-2; TRBD1 matches 7 bases. Germline loops: CDR1 SGHRS, CDR2 YFSETQ. CDR3 length: 19 amino acids. V lost 1 base and J lost 1; bases outside the gene matches: 16. The CDR3 sequence: CASSLMAGQPLGFNYGYTF. In DNA form, the CDR3 reads TGCGCCAGCAGCTTGATGGCGGGACAGCCTCTGGGCTTTAACTATGGCTACACCTTC.

In this sample, this clonotype turned up a few times. V gene TRBV5-5 combines with J gene TRBJ2-1; 7 bases map to TRBD2. This CDR3 has 16 amino acids. The junction had 13 bases not matched to a gene; V was cut back by 6 bases and J by 4 bases. The germline V gene has CDR1 SGHKS and CDR2 YYEKEE (reference sequence). CDR3 nucleotide sequence: TGTGCCAGCAACCGAGGAACGGGGGGAGGGTACAATGAGCAGTTCTTC. Its protein is CASNRGTGGGYNEQFF.